The T cell receptor (beta chain) under discussion was sequenced for a study of blood T cell repertoires in COVID-19. Across the whole study: From T cells, B-cell-depleted T cells, or PBMCs came the material, which was cDNA or gDNA.

Sequenced by immunoSEQ multiplex PCR; TCRdb stores in-frame clones only, minus some. The table includes tens of thousands of clones, around four fifths detected once. Trimming removed 5 bases at V and 1 base at J, with 14 bases between. Germline CDR1 is SEHNR and CDR2 is FQNEAQ (reference sequence). The CDR3 totals 15 residues. The chain carries TRBV7-9 and TRBJ1-1, with D perhaps matching TRBD1 (5 bases). The origin of this receptor is a human donor in a cohort sampled during active COVID-19. The sequencing sample was made of peripheral blood. Here the CDR3 DNA reads TGTGCCAGCAGCAACTGGCGGGGACCGAACACTGAAGCTTTCTTT. This sequence encodes CASSNWRGPNTEAFF.